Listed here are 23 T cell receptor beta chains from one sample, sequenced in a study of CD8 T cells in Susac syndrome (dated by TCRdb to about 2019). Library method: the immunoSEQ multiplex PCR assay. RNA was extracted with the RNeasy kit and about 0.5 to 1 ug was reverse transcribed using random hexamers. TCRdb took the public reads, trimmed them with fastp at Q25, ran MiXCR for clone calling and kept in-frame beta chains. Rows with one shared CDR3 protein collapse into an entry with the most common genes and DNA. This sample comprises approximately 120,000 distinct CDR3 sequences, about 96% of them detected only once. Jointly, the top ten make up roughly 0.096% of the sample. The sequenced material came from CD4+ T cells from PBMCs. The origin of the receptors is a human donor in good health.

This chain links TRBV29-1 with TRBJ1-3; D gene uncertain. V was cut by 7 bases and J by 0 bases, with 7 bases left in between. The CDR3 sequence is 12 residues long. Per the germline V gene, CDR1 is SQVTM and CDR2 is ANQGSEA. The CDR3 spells CSARTSGNTIYF. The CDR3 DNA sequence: TGCAGCGCCCGGACCTCTGGAAACACCATATATTTT.

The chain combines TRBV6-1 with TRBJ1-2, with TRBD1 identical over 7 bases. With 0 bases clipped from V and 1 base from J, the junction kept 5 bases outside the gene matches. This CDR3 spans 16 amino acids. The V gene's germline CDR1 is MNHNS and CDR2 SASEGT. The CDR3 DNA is TGTGCCAGCAGTGAAGCGGGGACAGTCCTTAACTATGGCTACACCTTC. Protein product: CASSEAGTVLNYGYTF.

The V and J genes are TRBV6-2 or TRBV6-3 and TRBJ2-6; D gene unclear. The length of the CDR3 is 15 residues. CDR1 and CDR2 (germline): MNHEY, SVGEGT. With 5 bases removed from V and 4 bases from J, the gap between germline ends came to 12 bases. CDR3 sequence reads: CASSRGAGGANVLTF. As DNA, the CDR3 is TGTGCCAGCAGTCGAGGTGCAGGCGGGGCCAACGTCCTGACTTTC.

The chain's CDR3 is CASSLLQGANTGELFF. For the CDR3, the DNA is TGCGCCAGCAGCCTCCTACAGGGGGCGAACACCGGGGAGCTGTTTTTT. This chain connects TRBV23-1 to TRBJ2-2; 8 bases agree with TRBD1. TRBV23-1 is annotated as an ORF whose role is uncertain. With 6 bases clipped from V and 0 bases from J, the junction kept 6 bases outside the gene matches. The CDR3 is 16 residues long.

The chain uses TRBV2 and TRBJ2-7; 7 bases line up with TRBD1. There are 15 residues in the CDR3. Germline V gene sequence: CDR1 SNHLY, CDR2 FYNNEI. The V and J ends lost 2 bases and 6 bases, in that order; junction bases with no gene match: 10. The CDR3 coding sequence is TGTGCCAGCAGTGAATCAGGACAGGAGGTTATCGAGCAGTACTTC. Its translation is CASSESGQEVIEQYF. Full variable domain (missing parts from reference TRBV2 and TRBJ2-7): EPEVTQTPSHQVTQMGQEVILRCVPISNHLYFYWYRQILGQKVEFLVSFYNNEISEKSEIFDDQFSVERPDGSNFTLKIRSTKLEDSAMYFCASSESGQEVIEQYFGPGTRLTVT.

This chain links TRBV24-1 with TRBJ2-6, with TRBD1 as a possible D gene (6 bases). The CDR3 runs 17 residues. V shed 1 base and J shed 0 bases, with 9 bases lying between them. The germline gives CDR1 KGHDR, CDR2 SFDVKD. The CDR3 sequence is CATSDFGTNSGANVLTF. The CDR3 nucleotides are TGTGCCACCAGTGATTTCGGGACAAACTCTGGGGCCAACGTCCTGACTTTC.

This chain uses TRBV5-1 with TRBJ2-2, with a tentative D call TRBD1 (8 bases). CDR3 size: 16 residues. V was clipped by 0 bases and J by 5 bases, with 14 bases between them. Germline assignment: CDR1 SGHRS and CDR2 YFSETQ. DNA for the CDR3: TGCGCCAGCAGCTTGGAATCACAGGGGGGGACCGGGGAGCTGTTTTTT. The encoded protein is CASSLESQGGTGELFF.

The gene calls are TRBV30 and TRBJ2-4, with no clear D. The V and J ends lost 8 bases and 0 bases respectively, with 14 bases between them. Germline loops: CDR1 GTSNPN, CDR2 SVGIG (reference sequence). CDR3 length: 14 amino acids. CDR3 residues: CAGYQEQAKNIQYF. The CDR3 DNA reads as TGTGCCGGGTACCAGGAACAAGCCAAAAACATTCAGTACTTC.

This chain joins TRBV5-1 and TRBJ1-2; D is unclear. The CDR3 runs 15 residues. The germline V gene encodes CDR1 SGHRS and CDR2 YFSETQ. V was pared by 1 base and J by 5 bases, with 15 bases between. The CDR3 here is CASSLTVGSGYGYTF. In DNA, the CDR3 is TGCGCCAGCAGCTTGACGGTGGGGAGTGGATATGGCTACACCTTC.

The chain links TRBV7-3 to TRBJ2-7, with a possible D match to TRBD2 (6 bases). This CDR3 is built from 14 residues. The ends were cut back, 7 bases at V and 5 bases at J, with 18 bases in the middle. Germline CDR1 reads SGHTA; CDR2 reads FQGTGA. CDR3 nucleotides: TGTGCCAGCAACGGGACTCGGCGGTCCCACGAGCAGTACTTC. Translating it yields CASNGTRRSHEQYF.

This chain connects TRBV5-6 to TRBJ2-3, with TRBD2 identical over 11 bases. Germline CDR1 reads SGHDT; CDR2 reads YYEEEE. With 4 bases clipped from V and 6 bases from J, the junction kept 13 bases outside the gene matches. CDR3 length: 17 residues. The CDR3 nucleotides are TGTGCCAGCAGCCAGGGACTAGCGGCTCCTCGACAGGATACGCAGTATTTT. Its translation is CASSQGLAAPRQDTQYF.

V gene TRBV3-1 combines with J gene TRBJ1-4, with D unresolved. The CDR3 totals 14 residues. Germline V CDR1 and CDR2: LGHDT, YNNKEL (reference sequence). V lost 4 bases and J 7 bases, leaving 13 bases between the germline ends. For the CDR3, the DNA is TGTGCCAGCAGCCGGACGACGGGTTTTGAAAAACTGTTTTTT. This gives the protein CASSRTTGFEKLFF.

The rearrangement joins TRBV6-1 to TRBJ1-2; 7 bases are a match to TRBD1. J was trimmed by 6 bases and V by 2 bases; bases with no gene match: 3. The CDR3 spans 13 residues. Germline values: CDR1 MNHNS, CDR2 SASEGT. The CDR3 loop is CASSETGVDGYTF. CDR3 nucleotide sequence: TGTGCCAGCAGTGAAACAGGGGTGGATGGCTACACCTTC.

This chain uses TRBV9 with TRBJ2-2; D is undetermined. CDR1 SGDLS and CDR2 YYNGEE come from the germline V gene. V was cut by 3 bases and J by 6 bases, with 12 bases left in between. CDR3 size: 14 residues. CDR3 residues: CASSAGLVSGELFF. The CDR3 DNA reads TGTGCCAGCAGCGCGGGCCTCGTCTCCGGGGAGCTGTTTTTT. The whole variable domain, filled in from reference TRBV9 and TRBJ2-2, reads DSGVTQTPKHLITATGQRVTLRCSPRSGDLSVYWYQQSLDQGLQFLIQYYNGEERAKGNILERFSAQQFPDLHSELNLSSLELGDSALYFCASSAGLVSGELFFGEGSRLTVL.

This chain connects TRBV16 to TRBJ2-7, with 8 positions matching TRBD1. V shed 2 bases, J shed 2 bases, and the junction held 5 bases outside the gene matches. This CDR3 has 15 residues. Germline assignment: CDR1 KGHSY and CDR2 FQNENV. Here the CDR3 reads CASSQTNRGAYEQYF. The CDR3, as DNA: TGTGCCAGCAGCCAAACTAACAGGGGGGCCTACGAGCAGTACTTC.

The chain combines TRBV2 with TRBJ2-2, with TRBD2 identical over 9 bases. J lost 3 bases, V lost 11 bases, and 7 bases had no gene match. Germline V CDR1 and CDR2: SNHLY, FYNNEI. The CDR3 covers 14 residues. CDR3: CAGGVAGDTGELFF. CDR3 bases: TGTGCCGGCGGGGTAGCGGGAGACACCGGGGAGCTGTTTTTT.

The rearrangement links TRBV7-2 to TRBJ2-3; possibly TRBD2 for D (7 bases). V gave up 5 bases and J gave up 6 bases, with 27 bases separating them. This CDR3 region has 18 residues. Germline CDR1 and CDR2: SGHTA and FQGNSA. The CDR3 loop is CASSLLHGGEGDPDTQYF. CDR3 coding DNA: TGTGCCAGCAGCCTCCTCCATGGTGGGGAGGGGGATCCGGATACGCAGTATTTT.

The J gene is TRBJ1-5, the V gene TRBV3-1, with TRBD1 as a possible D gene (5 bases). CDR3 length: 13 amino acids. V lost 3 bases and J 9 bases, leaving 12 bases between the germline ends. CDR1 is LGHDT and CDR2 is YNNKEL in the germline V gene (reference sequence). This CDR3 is CASSQEGRAPQHF. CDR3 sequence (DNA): TGTGCCAGCAGCCAGGAGGGCAGGGCGCCCCAGCATTTT. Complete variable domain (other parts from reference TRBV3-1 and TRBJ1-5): DTAVSQTPKYLVTQMGNDKSIKCEQNLGHDTMYWYKQDSKKFLKIMFSYNNKELIINETVPNRFSPKSPDKAHLNLHINSLELGDSAVYFCASSQEGRAPQHFGDGTRLSIL.

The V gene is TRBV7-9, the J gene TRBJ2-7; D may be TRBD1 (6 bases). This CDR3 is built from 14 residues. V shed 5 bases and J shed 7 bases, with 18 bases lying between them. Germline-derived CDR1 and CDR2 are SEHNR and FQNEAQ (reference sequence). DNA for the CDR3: TGTGCCAGCAGCCCCAGCCCCAGGGGCTGGGAGCAGTACTTC. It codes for CASSPSPRGWEQYF.

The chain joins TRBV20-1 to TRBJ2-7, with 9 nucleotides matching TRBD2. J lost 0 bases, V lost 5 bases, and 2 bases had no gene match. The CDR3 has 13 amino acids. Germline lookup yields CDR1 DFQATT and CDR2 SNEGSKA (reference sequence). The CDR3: CSAGSGSSYEQYF. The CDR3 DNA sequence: TGCAGTGCTGGTAGCGGGAGCTCCTACGAGCAGTACTTC.

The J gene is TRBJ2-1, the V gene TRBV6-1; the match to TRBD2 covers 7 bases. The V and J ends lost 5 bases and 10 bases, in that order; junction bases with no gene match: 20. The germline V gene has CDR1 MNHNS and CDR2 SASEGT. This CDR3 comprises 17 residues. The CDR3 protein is CASSPGQSGGSQREQFF. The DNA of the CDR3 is TGTGCCAGCAGTCCCGGTCAGTCTGGCGGGAGCCAACGGGAGCAGTTCTTC.

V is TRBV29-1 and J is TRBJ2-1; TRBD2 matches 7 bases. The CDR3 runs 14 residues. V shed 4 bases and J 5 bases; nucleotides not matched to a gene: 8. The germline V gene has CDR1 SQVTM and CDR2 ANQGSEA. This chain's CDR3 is CSVVERDGHNEQFF. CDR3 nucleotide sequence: TGCAGCGTTGTAGAGCGGGATGGACACAATGAGCAGTTCTTC.

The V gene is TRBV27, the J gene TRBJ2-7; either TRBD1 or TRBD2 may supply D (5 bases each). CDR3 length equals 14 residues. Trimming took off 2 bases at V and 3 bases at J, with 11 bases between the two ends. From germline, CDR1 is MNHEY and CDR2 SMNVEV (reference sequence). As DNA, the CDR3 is TGTGCCAGCAGTTTAGTGGGACGGCGCTACGAGCAGTACTTC. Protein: CASSLVGRRYEQYF.